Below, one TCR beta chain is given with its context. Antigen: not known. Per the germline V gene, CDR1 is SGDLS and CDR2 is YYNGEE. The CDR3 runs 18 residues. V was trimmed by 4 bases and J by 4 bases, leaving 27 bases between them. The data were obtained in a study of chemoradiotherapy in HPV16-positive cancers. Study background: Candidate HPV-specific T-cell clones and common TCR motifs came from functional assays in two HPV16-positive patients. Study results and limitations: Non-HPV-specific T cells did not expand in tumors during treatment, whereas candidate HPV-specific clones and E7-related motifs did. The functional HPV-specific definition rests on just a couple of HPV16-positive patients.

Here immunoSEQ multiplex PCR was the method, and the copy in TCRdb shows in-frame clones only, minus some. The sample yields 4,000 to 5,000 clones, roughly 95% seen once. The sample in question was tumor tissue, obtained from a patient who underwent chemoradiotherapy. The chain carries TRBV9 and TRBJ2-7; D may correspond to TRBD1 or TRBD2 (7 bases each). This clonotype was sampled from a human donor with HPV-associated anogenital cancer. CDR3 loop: CASSPRGGGSLEPYEQYF. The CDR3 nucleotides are TGTGCCAGCAGCCCCAGGGGGGGTGGGTCGCTGGAACCTTACGAGCAGTACTTC.